The clone carrying this T cell receptor beta chain was detected only a few times. Antigen unknown. TCRdb re-derived calls from the 5' RACE reads in MiXCR, one entry per CDR3 protein. The sample contains about 160,000 distinct CDR3 sequences, less than 9% of which appear only once. This sample was included in a study of T cells after yellow fever vaccination. Study findings and constraints: Peaking on day 5 versus 15, the secondary response was faster but weaker.

The specimen was CD4+ T cells sorted from PBMCs, collected 4 to 6 days after the first yellow fever vaccination. This receptor was identified in a man aged 18 to 30 who received the YFV17D yellow fever vaccine.

CDR3 sequence (DNA): TGTGCCACACGACAGGACTCTGGAAACACCATATATTTT. Its protein is CATRQDSGNTIYF. The chain has TRBV10-3 and TRBJ1-3; perhaps TRBD1 as D (6 bases). This CDR3 spans 13 amino acids. V lost 10 bases and J 0 bases, leaving 10 bases between the germline ends. The germline gives CDR1 ENHRY, CDR2 SYGVKD.